These T cell receptor beta chains were read from a single sample in a study of sequential checkpoint blockade in melanoma. Measured with immunoSEQ multiplex PCR; TCRdb has only the in-frame clones, and not every one. The table includes about 20,000 clones, around 70% detected once. The source material was CD8+ T cells sorted from blood (inferred from file names), sampled from a patient given nivolumab and ipilimumab in sequence. The receptors shown here come from a human donor with melanoma. The CDR3 runs from the conserved cysteine through the conserved F or W. D genes are given only for firm matches. Clone size is shown for a subset of rows, as once, few, many or a class of expanded clone.

TRBJ2-7	-	TRBV7-9	few	TGTGCCAGCAGCTTATTCCCCCAAGACAGGAGCTCCTACGAGCAGTACTTC	CASSLFPQDRSSYEQYF
TRBJ2-7	TRBD2	TRBV2	-	TGTGCCAGCAGCATTAACCGGGACTACCCCGCCTACGAGCAGTACTTC	CASSINRDYPAYEQYF
TRBJ2-6	TRBD1	TRBV13	-	TGTGCCAGCAGCCCAGCAGGGGGTGGGGGGGCCAACGTCCTGACTTTC	CASSPAGGGGANVLTF
TRBJ1-2	-	TRBV5-1	medium-sized	TGCGCCAGCAGCTTGGATGCAGGGATTTCTAACTATGGCTACACCTTC	CASSLDAGISNYGYTF
TRBJ1-2	-	TRBV9	few	TGTGCCAGCAGCAGCAACTTAGAGGGCGCCCGGTATGGCTACACCTTC	CASSSNLEGARYGYTF
TRBJ1-1	-	TRBV9	-	TGTGCCAGCAGCCCATTTGACAGGAACACTGAAGCTTTCTTT	CASSPFDRNTEAFF
TRBJ1-2	TRBD1	TRBV11-2	-	TGTGCCAGCAGCTTAGCCAGGGGGCATGAGGGCTACACCTTC	CASSLARGHEGYTF
TRBJ1-2	-	TRBV13	-	TGTGCCAGCACCATAAGACAGATGGACGTCTATGGCTACACCTTC	CASTIRQMDVYGYTF
TRBJ1-1	-	TRBV15	-	TGTGCCACCAGCAGTCGGGGGGCGTCGAACACTGAAGCTTTCTTT	CATSSRGASNTEAFF
TRBJ2-7	TRBD1	TRBV13	-	TGTGCCAGCAGCAAGGGTCGGACAGGGTATGGTCTCGAGCAGTACTTC	CASSKGRTGYGLEQYF
TRBJ2-7	TRBD2	TRBV7-9	medium-sized	TGTGCCAGCAGCCCGGGGGGAGACCCGGGGGAGCAGTACTTC	CASSPGGDPGEQYF
TRBJ1-2	TRBD1	TRBV15	-	TGTGCCACCAGGAGCCGGACAGGGGGCTATGGCTACACCTTC	CATRSRTGGYGYTF
TRBJ1-5	-	TRBV7-9	few	TGTGCCAGCAGCCCCGACGGGGTCAATCAGCCCCAGCATTTT	CASSPDGVNQPQHF
TRBJ2-2	-	TRBV7-6	-	TGTGCCAGCAGCTTACGGGGTCTGGGCACCGGGGAGCTGTTTTTT	CASSLRGLGTGELFF
TRBJ1-5	-	TRBV5-6	-	TGTGCCAGCAGCTTGTCTCCAGACAATCAGCCCCAGCATTTT	CASSLSPDNQPQHF
TRBJ1-1	-	TRBV5-4	-	TGTGCCAGCAGCCCGATGGATGCTCCAGGGACTGAAGCTTTCTTT	CASSPMDAPGTEAFF
TRBJ1-2	-	TRBV6-5	-	TGTGCCAGCAGTTACGAACCCAGGTCGTCGTATGGCTACACCTTC	CASSYEPRSSYGYTF
TRBJ1-3	-	TRBV9	-	TGTGCCAGCAGCGGCGACAGGGGAAACACCATATATTTT	CASSGDRGNTIYF
TRBJ1-5	-	TRBV19	-	TGTGCCAGTACTCTCGGACAGTATAGCAATCAGCCCCAGCATTTT	CASTLGQYSNQPQHF
TRBJ1-2	-	TRBV6-1	-	TGTGCCAGCAGTCCTAACAGGGATGGCTACACCTTC	CASSPNRDGYTF
TRBJ2-5	-	TRBV7-2	-	TGTGCCAGCAGCTTAGTCCAGGGAGAGACCCAGTACTTC	CASSLVQGETQYF
TRBJ2-1	TRBD2	TRBV6-6	-	TGTGCCAGCAGTCCGGGACTAGACTACAATGAGCAGTTCTTC	CASSPGLDYNEQFF
TRBJ2-7	-	TRBV5-6	-	TGTGCCAGCAGCTTTGGCAGGGAGCAGTACTTC	CASSFGREQYF
TRBJ1-6	-	TRBV6-5	-	TGTGCCAGCACCTGGGACACAGATAATTCACCCCTCCACTTT	CASTWDTDNSPLHF
TRBJ1-2	-	TRBV6-5	-	TGTGCCAGCTATGGGGGGGGAGGCTACACCTTC	CASYGGGGYTF
TRBJ1-1	-	TRBV7-9	-	TGTGCCAGCAGCTTAGCGCGGGAAGGGACTGAAGCTTTCTTT	CASSLAREGTEAFF
TRBJ1-4	-	TRBV7-9	few	TGTGCCAGCAGCCCAGGGGATGAAAAACTGTTTTTT	CASSPGDEKLFF
TRBJ1-1	TRBD1	TRBV28	-	TGTGCCAGCAGCCCCGTGGGACAGAGGGAGAACACTGAAGCTTTCTTT	CASSPVGQRENTEAFF
TRBJ2-5	-	TRBV27	-	TGTGCCAGCAGTTTATTCTATCGAGTCGGGGAGCAGTACTTC	CASSLFYRVGEQYF
TRBJ1-2	-	TRBV9	-	TGTGCCAGCAGCGGGTCCGGGGGTGGCTACACCTTC	CASSGSGGGYTF
TRBJ2-1	TRBD1	TRBV7-9	-	TGTGCCAGCAGCTTATTACTGCGGGACAGGGGGTCCAATGAGCAGTTCTTC	CASSLLLRDRGSNEQFF
TRBJ2-7	-	TRBV7-2	-	TGTGCCAGCAGCTTAGGGATGGGGGCCGGCTACGAGCAGTACTTC	CASSLGMGAGYEQYF
TRBJ1-6	TRBD1	TRBV5-1	few	TGCGCCAGCAGCTTGGGACAGGGTTATAATTCACCCCTCCACTTT	CASSLGQGYNSPLHF
TRBJ1-2	-	TRBV4-1	-	TGCGCCAGCAGCCAAGATAGTCGGGGTCGCAGCTATGGCTACACCTTC	CASSQDSRGRSYGYTF
TRBJ2-2	-	TRBV6-1	-	TGTGCCAGCAGTGAACCCTGGGAGCGGCTTGGATCCGGGGAGCTGTTTTTT	CASSEPWERLGSGELFF
TRBJ2-3	-	TRBV11-2	-	TGTGCCAGCAGCTTAGGGAATGGCGGTCTACATAGCACAGATACGCAGTATTTT	CASSLGNGGLHSTDTQYF
TRBJ2-1	-	TRBV5-4	-	TGTGCCAGCAGCTTGTCAGGGGAAGAGCAGTTCTTC	CASSLSGEEQFF
TRBJ1-2	TRBD1	TRBV19	-	TGTGCCAGTAGTAGGGGACAGGGCAGAGGCTACACCTTC	CASSRGQGRGYTF
TRBJ1-4	-	TRBV7-9	-	TGTGCCAGCAGCTTAGCGCAGGGGTTAGTTGAAAAACTGTTTTTT	CASSLAQGLVEKLFF
TRBJ1-5	TRBD1	TRBV10-3	-	TGTGCCATCAGTGATGTGGGACAGGGGATTAATCAGCCCCAGCATTTT	CAISDVGQGINQPQHF
TRBJ2-7	-	TRBV7-9	few	TGTGCCAGCAGCTTGGACAATAGACCCAGCTCCTACGAGCAGTACTTC	CASSLDNRPSSYEQYF
TRBJ1-1	-	TRBV6-6	few	TGTGCCAGCATCTTAGGCGGGGACACTGAAGCTTTCTTT	CASILGGDTEAFF
TRBJ2-6	TRBD2	TRBV5-1	-	TGCGCCAGCAGCTTGGAGGCTAGCGGGGGCTCTGGGGCCAACGTCCTGACTTTC	CASSLEASGGSGANVLTF
TRBJ2-2	-	TRBV12-5	-	TGTGCTGCCTCGTGGGGTGGGGCCGTCGGGGAGCTGTTTTTT	CAASWGGAVGELFF
TRBJ1-2	-	TRBV7-9	-	TGTGCCAGCAGCTTAGCGGACGGGGATCGAGCCTATGGCTACACCTTC	CASSLADGDRAYGYTF
TRBJ1-5	-	TRBV5-6	-	TGTGCCAGCAGCTTCCTCAATCAGCCCCAGCATTTT	CASSFLNQPQHF
TRBJ2-7	TRBD2	TRBV5-6	-	TGTGCCAGCAGCTTGGGCGGGAGCTCCTACGAGCAGTACTTC	CASSLGGSSYEQYF
TRBJ2-2	-	TRBV9	-	TGTGCCAGCAGCGTAGAAGGGGACACCGGGGAGCTGTTTTTT	CASSVEGDTGELFF
TRBJ2-7	-	TRBV11-2	once	TGTGCCAGCAGCTTAGCAGGGTCCGAGCAGTACTTC	CASSLAGSEQYF
TRBJ2-3	TRBD2	TRBV6-4	-	TGTGCCAGCAGTGACGGGACTACTCACACAGATACGCAGTATTTT	CASSDGTTHTDTQYF
TRBJ2-7	-	TRBV14	-	TGTGCCAGCAGCCAGAGGGACTCCCAGGGCCTATACGAGCAGTACTTC	CASSQRDSQGLYEQYF
TRBJ1-3	TRBD1	TRBV11-3	-	TGTGCCAGCAGCTTGAGGACAGGCAAATCTGGAAACACCATATATTTT	CASSLRTGKSGNTIYF
TRBJ2-7	-	TRBV4-2	-	TGTGCCAGCAGCCAAGAAAGGGAGGGGGGTTACGAGCAGTACTTC	CASSQEREGGYEQYF
TRBJ1-2	-	TRBV10-1	few	TGCGCCAGCAGTGAGTCTTGGAGTAACTATGGCTACACCTTC	CASSESWSNYGYTF
TRBJ2-7	-	TRBV10-3	-	TGTGCCATCAGTGTCGACAGCCAAGTTAACGAGCAGTACTTC	CAISVDSQVNEQYF
TRBJ1-2	-	TRBV4-1	once	TGCGCCAGCAGCCAAGAATGGGGGAGCGGGCTTGGCTACACCTTC	CASSQEWGSGLGYTF
TRBJ1-4	-	TRBV2	-	TGTGCCAGCAGTGGGAGGGCAGGGAGAGAAAAACTGTTTTTT	CASSGRAGREKLFF